This record looks at one TCR beta chain sequence and its context. These data originate in a study of blood T cell repertoires in COVID-19. Overall study: The United States, Italy and Spain were the sources of the acute and convalescent COVID-19 samples.

This CDR3 contains 13 residues. The germline CDR1 and CDR2 sequences are SGHRS and YFSETQ. Trimming removed 2 bases from V and 8 bases from J, with 13 bases in between. The repertoire was sequenced with immunoSEQ multiplex PCR; TCRdb's copy has only in-frame clones and lacks some. The sample has over 150,000 clones, around 85% seen once. The receptor's source is a middle-aged man who had recovered from COVID-19. The sample consisted of PBMCs or T cells enriched from blood (not recorded which). The rearrangement joins TRBV5-1 to TRBJ1-2, with TRBD1 as a possible D gene (6 bases). The DNA of the CDR3 is TGCGCCAGCAGCTTTCAGGGGAATGGCGGCTACACCTTC. Translating gives CASSFQGNGGYTF.